In this sample, the clone carrying this T cell receptor (beta chain) turned up once. This record belongs to a study of blood T cell repertoires in COVID-19. Study overall: Sources were T cells, B-cell-depleted T cells, or PBMCs; the material itself was cDNA or gDNA.

TCRdb's table, derived via immunoSEQ multiplex PCR, lists solely in-frame clones and lacks some. The sample comprises over 250,000 clones, around 89% of which are singletons, and under 9.5% rests with the top ten. Germline V CDR1 and CDR2: MDHEN, SYDVKM. Trimming cost V 7 bases and J 2 bases, with 24 bases left between them. The CDR3 consists of 17 residues. This chain joins TRBV28 and TRBJ2-7, with a weak D call TRBD1 (5 bases). The source material was PBMCs or T cells enriched from blood (not recorded which). The TCR comes from a man in his forties who had recovered from COVID-19. The CDR3 DNA reads TGTGCCAGCAACCCGGCGACAGTACGGTCCCCTACCTACGAGCAGTACTTC. Protein: CASNPATVRSPTYEQYF.